The 25 T cell receptor beta chains in this list originate from one sample, sequenced in a study of beta chain features in type 1 diabetes. Findings and limits, study-wide: Type 1 diabetes patients had TCRB CDR3s that were shorter (moderately but significantly so) in all four CD4+ subsets.

Every bit of the isolated RNA underwent reverse transcription, so sequencing read expressed TCRB transcripts. Assay used: immunoSEQ multiplex PCR; TCRdb lists only in-frame clones, some missing. The top ten hold 0.09% to 0.15% of the sample, which has 600,000 to 700,000 clones, around an eighth seen once. Their cognate antigens are unknown. The sequencing sample was made of naive CD4+ T cells from blood. The receptors derive from a man younger than 40 with type 1 diabetes.

This rearrangement joins TRBV5-1 to TRBJ2-3; 13 positions match TRBD2. The CDR3 is 17 amino acids. Germline trimming cut 4 bases from V and 2 bases from J; bases unmatched to any gene: 7. Germline assignment: CDR1 SGHRS and CDR2 YFSETQ. CDR3: CASSPGTSGEDTDTQYF. CDR3 in DNA: TGCGCCAGCAGCCCTGGGACTAGCGGGGAGGACACAGATACGCAGTATTTT.

This clone came up a few times. V is TRBV4-2 and J is TRBJ1-3, with no clear D. The V end was cut by 1 base, the J end by 3 bases, with 13 bases between. The CDR3 is 16 residues long. Germline V gives CDR1 LGHNA, CDR2 YNFKEQ. CDR3 residues: CASSQGWAGSGNTIYF. CDR3 bases: TGTGCCAGCAGCCAAGGGTGGGCGGGCAGTGGAAACACCATATATTTT.

This chain uses TRBV5-4 with TRBJ1-4; D is unclear. The CDR3 has 12 amino acids. V was pared by 2 bases and J by 10 bases, with 9 bases between. Germline V lookup: CDR1 SGHNT, CDR2 YYREEE (reference sequence). CDR3: CASSFLTGKLFF. In nucleotides, the CDR3 is TGTGCCAGCAGCTTTTTGACCGGAAAACTGTTTTTT.

This clone was observed a handful of times. The V gene is TRBV2, the J gene TRBJ2-1, with D perhaps being TRBD1 or TRBD2 (6 bases each). The CDR3 covers 14 residues. V was pared by 11 bases and J by 4 bases, with 18 bases between. Germline values: CDR1 SNHLY, CDR2 FYNNEI. CDR3 nucleotide sequence: TGTGCCGGAACCAGGGGAGGTGGTTACAATGAGCAGTTCTTC. Translated: CAGTRGGGYNEQFF.

This clone has just a few counts. This chain's CDR3 is CASSPNTPQGFGVQFF. As DNA, the CDR3 is TGTGCCAGTAGCCCGAACACTCCACAGGGTTTCGGTGTGCAGTTCTTC. The chain has TRBV19 and TRBJ2-1; weak D call: TRBD1 (6 bases). V shed 6 bases and J shed 12 bases, with 27 bases lying between them. Germline lookup yields CDR1 LNHDA and CDR2 SQIVND (reference sequence). The CDR3 covers 16 residues.

This clone has a handful of counts. The chain is built from TRBV29-1 and TRBJ1-1, with 8 bases matching TRBD1. CDR3 length equals 13 residues. Germline-derived CDR1 and CDR2 are SQVTM and ANQGSEA. Losses at the gene ends were 6 bases for V and 2 bases for J; bases not matched to a gene: 5. The CDR3 nucleotides are TGCAGCGTGGAAACAGGGGGTAACACTGAAGCTTTCTTT. This translates into CSVETGGNTEAFF.

This clone was detected a few times. The chain recombines TRBV6-6 with TRBJ1-4; TRBD1 agrees at 7 bases. The germline gives CDR1 MNHNY, CDR2 SVGAGI (reference sequence). The CDR3 runs 14 residues. Trimming took 7 bases from V and 8 from J; bases not matched to a gene: 10. The CDR3 bases are TGTGCCAGCAAGGGACAGTCTTTTCGAGAAAAACTGTTTTTT. Amino acid sequence: CASKGQSFREKLFF.

The chain joins TRBV4-3 to TRBJ2-5; D is ambiguous. There are 15 residues in the CDR3. CDR1 and CDR2 (germline): LGHNA, YSLEER. V lost 2 bases, J lost 2 bases, and 12 bases lay in between. This CDR3 is CASSQWQAPQETQYF. CDR3 DNA: TGCGCCAGCAGCCAATGGCAGGCGCCGCAAGAGACCCAGTACTTC.

In its sample, this clone was seen a few times. CDR3: CASSRSPVAETQYF. Written as DNA, the CDR3 is TGTGCCAGCAGCAGATCTCCTGTGGCAGAGACCCAGTACTTC. The chain recombines TRBV5-8 with TRBJ2-5; no firm D call. The CDR3 contains 14 residues. Germline loops: CDR1 SGHTS, CDR2 YDEGEE. V lost 4 bases, J lost 4 bases, and 14 bases lay in between. The entire variable domain, with the rest obtained from reference TRBV5-8 and TRBJ2-5, is as follows: EAGVTQSPTHLIKTRGQQATLRCSPISGHTSVYWYQQALGLGLQFLLWYDEGEERNRGNFPPRFSGRQFPNYSSELNVNALELEDSALYLCASSRSPVAETQYFGPGTRLLVL.

This clone came up a few times. The chain joins TRBV21-1 to TRBJ1-1; the table's TRBD1 call for D was not verified on the DNA. TRBV21-1 constitutes a pseudogene. The CDR3 has 17 residues. Here the CDR3 reads CASRTSGGPGGRTEAFF. Written as DNA, the CDR3 is TGTGCCAGCAGGACCTCAGGGGGCCCTGGGGGAAGAACTGAAGCTTTCTTT.

V is TRBV7-2 and J is TRBJ2-7; 8 positions match TRBD1. The V segment lost 5 bases and the J segment 5 bases; nucleotides outside the gene matches: 8. Germline V lookup: CDR1 SGHTA, CDR2 FQGNSA. The CDR3 totals 14 residues. CDR3 in amino acids: CASSPQGAWNEQYF. DNA of the CDR3: TGTGCCAGCAGCCCCCAGGGGGCTTGGAACGAGCAGTACTTC.

This clone was observed a handful of times. This chain connects TRBV29-1 to TRBJ2-5; 7 bases are a match to TRBD1. Germline V gene lookup returns CDR1 SQVTM and CDR2 ANQGSEA. With 1 base clipped from V and 2 bases from J, the junction kept 13 bases outside the gene matches. This CDR3 region has 17 residues. The CDR3 DNA reads TGCAGCGTTGAAGCAATCACCCGGGACAGACAACAAGAGACCCAGTACTTC. As protein: CSVEAITRDRQQETQYF.

Notes on this clone: The same CDR3 arises from other DNA sequences in this sample as well. The chain couples TRBV14 to TRBJ1-6; tentative D call: TRBD1 (5 bases). The CDR3 totals 14 residues. Trimming took off 2 bases at V and 10 bases at J, with 12 bases between the two ends. Germline values: CDR1 SGHDN, CDR2 FVKESK. The CDR3: CASSQTGGLSPLHF. In nucleotides, the CDR3 is TGTGCCAGCAGCCAAACCGGGGGACTATCACCCCTCCACTTT.

This clone has just a few counts. Here the CDR3 reads CSVDPAGGPTQYF. The CDR3 bases are TGCAGCGTTGACCCAGCGGGGGGGCCGACGCAGTATTTT. This sequence joins TRBV29-1 and TRBJ2-3; 10 bases are a match to TRBD2. Germline V gene sequence: CDR1 SQVTM, CDR2 ANQGSEA. The CDR3 spans 13 residues. After removal of 3 bases from V and 9 bases from J, the junction contained 6 bases not matched to a gene.

Only a few counts were recorded for this clone. This sample also contains other DNA sequences that code for the same CDR3. The J gene is TRBJ2-1, the V gene TRBV7-2; 7 bases agree with TRBD1. This CDR3 contains 15 residues. The trim removed 4 bases at V and 2 bases at J, leaving 5 bases unmatched. The germline CDR1 and CDR2 sequences are SGHTA and FQGNSA. CDR3 protein: CASSSWTGPYNEQFF. For the CDR3, the DNA is TGTGCCAGCAGCTCGTGGACAGGTCCCTACAATGAGCAGTTCTTC.

This clone was counted between two and nine times. This sequence joins TRBV5-4 and TRBJ2-3, with a tentative D call TRBD1 (5 bases). The V end was cut by 3 bases, the J end by 4 bases, with 21 bases between. CDR3 size: 17 residues. Germline assignment: CDR1 SGHNT and CDR2 YYREEE (reference sequence). The chain's CDR3 is CASSSYLQGSGADTQYF. The CDR3 DNA reads as TGTGCCAGCAGCTCGTATCTGCAGGGAAGTGGGGCAGATACGCAGTATTTT.

This clone has a handful of counts. The same CDR3 can be traced to other DNA sequences in this sample. The rearrangement uses TRBV7-2 and TRBJ2-5; D unclear. This CDR3 is built from 13 residues. Per the germline V gene, CDR1 is SGHTA and CDR2 is FQGNSA. Trimming stripped 1 base from V and 2 bases from J, with 5 bases between. CDR3 nucleotides: TGTGCCAGCAGCTTAGTTGGGCAAGAGACCCAGTACTTC. Protein: CASSLVGQETQYF.

J is TRBJ2-7 and V is TRBV14; 8 bases align to TRBD1. The germline V gene has CDR1 SGHDN and CDR2 FVKESK. This CDR3 has 14 residues. The V and J ends lost 5 bases and 6 bases, in that order; junction bases with no gene match: 9. The CDR3 reads CASSLGQGVGEQYF. The CDR3 DNA reads TGTGCCAGCAGCTTAGGACAGGGAGTAGGCGAGCAGTACTTC.

The chain has TRBV9 and TRBJ1-2; possibly TRBD1 for D (5 bases). Germline values: CDR1 SGDLS, CDR2 YYNGEE. The CDR3 totals 15 residues. V shed 2 bases and J shed 0 bases, with 11 bases lying between them. The CDR3 sequence is CASSVEQVPNYGYTF. CDR3 bases: TGTGCCAGCAGCGTGGAACAGGTCCCTAACTATGGCTACACCTTC.

The rearrangement joins TRBV11-2 to TRBJ2-3; 7 bases are a match to TRBD1. Germline loops: CDR1 SGHAT, CDR2 FQNNGV. The CDR3 loop spans 14 amino acids. Trimming took 5 bases from V and 6 from J; bases not matched to a gene: 8. Here the CDR3 DNA reads TGTGCCAGCAGCCCCCGACAGGGTGGGGATACGCAGTATTTT. This sequence encodes CASSPRQGGDTQYF.

This clone has more than one count but fewer than ten. The chain has TRBV10-3 and TRBJ2-3, with 7 bases matching TRBD1. Germline values: CDR1 ENHRY, CDR2 SYGVKD. The V and J ends lost 0 bases and 12 bases, in that order; junction bases with no gene match: 9. CDR3 length: 14 residues. The DNA for the CDR3 is TGTGCCATCAGTGAGTCACGGGACAGTCAGGGACAGTATTTT. This translates into CAISESRDSQGQYF.

The V call is TRBV10-3, the J call TRBJ2-1; TRBD2 aligns across 7 bases. This CDR3 region has 17 residues. Germline V lookup: CDR1 ENHRY, CDR2 SYGVKD. The ends lost 0 bases at V and 4 bases at J; junction bases unmatched: 9. Here the CDR3 reads CAISESTGLGVYNEQFF. Written as DNA, the CDR3 is TGTGCCATCAGTGAGTCCACTGGACTAGGTGTATACAATGAGCAGTTCTTC.

This clone has more than one count but fewer than ten. The rearrangement uses TRBV5-4 and TRBJ2-1; perhaps TRBD1 as D (6 bases). V lost 4 bases and J 7 bases, leaving 18 bases between the germline ends. There are 15 residues in the CDR3. Looked up from germline, CDR1 is SGHNT and CDR2 is YYREEE (reference sequence). CDR3 in amino acids: CASSTTGTLGNEQFF. The CDR3 DNA reads as TGTGCCAGCAGCACAACCGGGACATTGGGGAATGAGCAGTTCTTC. Based on the CDR3 plus reference TRBV5-4 and TRBJ2-1, the full variable domain is ETGVTQSPTHLIKTRGQQVTLRCSSQSGHNTVSWYQQALGQGPQFIFQYYREEENGRGNFPPRFSGLQFPNYSSELNVNALELDDSALYLCASSTTGTLGNEQFFGPGTRLTVL.

In its sample, this clone was seen a few times. The V gene is TRBV10-1, the J gene TRBJ2-1; 9 nucleotides match TRBD1. The CDR3 extends over 15 amino acids. In germline, CDR1 is WNHNN, CDR2 SYGVQD (reference sequence). J lost 7 bases, V lost 4 bases, and 8 bases had no gene match. The CDR3 coding sequence is TGCGCCAGCAGTGCAGGGACAGGGTCAGTGAATGAGCAGTTCTTC. Amino acids: CASSAGTGSVNEQFF.

The rearrangement uses TRBV7-6 and TRBJ1-3; maybe TRBD1 (6 bases). V shed 5 bases and J shed 0 bases, with 14 bases lying between them. This CDR3 is built from 16 residues. Germline V gene sequence: CDR1 SGHVS, CDR2 FNYEAQ. The CDR3 loop reads CASSALTGISGNTIYF. In DNA form, the CDR3 reads TGTGCCAGCAGCGCCCTGACAGGAATCTCTGGAAACACCATATATTTT.